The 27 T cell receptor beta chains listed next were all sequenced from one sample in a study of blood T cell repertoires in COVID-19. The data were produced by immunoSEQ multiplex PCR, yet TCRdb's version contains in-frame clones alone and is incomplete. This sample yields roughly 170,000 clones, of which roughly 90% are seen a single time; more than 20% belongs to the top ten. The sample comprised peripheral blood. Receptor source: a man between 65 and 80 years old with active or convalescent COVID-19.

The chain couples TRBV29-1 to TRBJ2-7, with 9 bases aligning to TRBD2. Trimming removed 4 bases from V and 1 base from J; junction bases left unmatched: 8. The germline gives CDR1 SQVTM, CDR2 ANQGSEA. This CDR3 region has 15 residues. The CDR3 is CSVAVGLAGSYEQYF. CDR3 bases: TGCAGCGTTGCAGTTGGTCTAGCGGGGTCCTACGAGCAGTACTTC.

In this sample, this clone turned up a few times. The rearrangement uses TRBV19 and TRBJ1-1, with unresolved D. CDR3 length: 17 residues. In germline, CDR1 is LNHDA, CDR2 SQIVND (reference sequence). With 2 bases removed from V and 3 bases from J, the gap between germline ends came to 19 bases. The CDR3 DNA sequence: TGTGCCAGTAGTATATTGTTGCACCTCCCGCGGGACACTGAAGCTTTCTTT. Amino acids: CASSILLHLPRDTEAFF.

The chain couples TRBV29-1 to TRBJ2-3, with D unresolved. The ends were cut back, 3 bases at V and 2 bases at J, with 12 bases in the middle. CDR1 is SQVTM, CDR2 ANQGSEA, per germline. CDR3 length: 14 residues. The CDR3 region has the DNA TGCAGCGTTGAGGGCGCCGTTATCACAGATACGCAGTATTTT. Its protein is CSVEGAVITDTQYF.

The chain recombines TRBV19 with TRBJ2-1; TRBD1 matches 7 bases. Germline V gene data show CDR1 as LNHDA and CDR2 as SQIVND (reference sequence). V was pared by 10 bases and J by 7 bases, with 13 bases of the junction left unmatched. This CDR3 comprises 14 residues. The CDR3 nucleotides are TGTGCCACCAGGGGGACCAACCAACGAAATGAGCAGTTCTTC. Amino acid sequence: CATRGTNQRNEQFF.

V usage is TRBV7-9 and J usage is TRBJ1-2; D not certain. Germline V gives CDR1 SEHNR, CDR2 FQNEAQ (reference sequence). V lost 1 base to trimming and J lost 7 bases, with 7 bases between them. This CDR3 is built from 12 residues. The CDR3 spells CASSLEGGGYTF. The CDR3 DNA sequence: TGTGCCAGCAGCTTAGAGGGAGGTGGCTACACCTTC.

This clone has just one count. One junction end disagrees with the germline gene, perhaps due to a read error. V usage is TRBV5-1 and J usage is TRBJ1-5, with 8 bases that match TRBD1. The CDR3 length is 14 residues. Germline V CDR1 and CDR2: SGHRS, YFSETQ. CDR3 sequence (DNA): TGCGCCAGCAGTTTGGGACAGGTGAATCAGCCCCAGCATTTT. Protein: CASSLGQVNQPQHF.

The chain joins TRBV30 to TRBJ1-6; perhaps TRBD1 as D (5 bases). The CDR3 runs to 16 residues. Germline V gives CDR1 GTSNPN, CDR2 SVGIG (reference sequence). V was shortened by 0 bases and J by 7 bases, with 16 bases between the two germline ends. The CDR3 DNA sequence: TGTGCCTGGAGTGTAAATCCCCGCAGGGTCAATTCACCCCTCCACTTT. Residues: CAWSVNPRRVNSPLHF. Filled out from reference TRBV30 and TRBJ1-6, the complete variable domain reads SQTIHQWPATLVQPVGSPLSLECTVEGTSNPNLYWYRQAAGRGLQLLFYSVGIGQISSEVPQNLSASRPQDRQFILSSKKLLLSDSGFYLCAWSVNPRRVNSPLHFGNGTRLTVT.

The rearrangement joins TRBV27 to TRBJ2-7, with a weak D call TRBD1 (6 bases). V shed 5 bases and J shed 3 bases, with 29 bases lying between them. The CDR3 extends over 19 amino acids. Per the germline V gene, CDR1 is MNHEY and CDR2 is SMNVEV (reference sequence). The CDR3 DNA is TGTGCCAGCAGTCACTCCCCCCGGGTTCTAGGACAGCAAAACTACGAGCAGTACTTC. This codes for CASSHSPRVLGQQNYEQYF.

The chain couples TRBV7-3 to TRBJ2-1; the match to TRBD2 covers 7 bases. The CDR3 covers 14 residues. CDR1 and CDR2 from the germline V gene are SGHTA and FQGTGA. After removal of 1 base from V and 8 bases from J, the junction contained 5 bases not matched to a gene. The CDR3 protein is CASSLKGGSYEQFF. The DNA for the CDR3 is TGTGCCAGCAGCTTAAAGGGCGGGAGCTATGAGCAGTTCTTC.

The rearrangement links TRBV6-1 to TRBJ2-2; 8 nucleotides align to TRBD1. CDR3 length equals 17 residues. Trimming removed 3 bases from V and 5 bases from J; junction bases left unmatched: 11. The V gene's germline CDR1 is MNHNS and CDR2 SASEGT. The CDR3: CASSDPFGQGGTGELFF. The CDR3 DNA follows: TGTGCCAGCAGTGACCCGTTTGGACAGGGTGGGACCGGGGAGCTGTTTTTT.

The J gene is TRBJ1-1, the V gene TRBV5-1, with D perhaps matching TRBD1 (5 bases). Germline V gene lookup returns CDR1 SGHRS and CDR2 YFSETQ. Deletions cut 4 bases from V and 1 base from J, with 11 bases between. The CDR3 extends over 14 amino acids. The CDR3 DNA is TGCGCCAGCAGCAGCACAGGCGCGAACACTGAAGCTTTCTTT. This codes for CASSSTGANTEAFF. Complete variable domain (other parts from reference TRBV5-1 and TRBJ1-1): KAGVTQTPRYLIKTRGQQVTLSCSPISGHRSVSWYQQTPGQGLQFLFEYFSETQRNKGNFPGRFSGRQFSNSRSEMNVSTLELGDSALYLCASSSTGANTEAFFGQGTRLTVV.

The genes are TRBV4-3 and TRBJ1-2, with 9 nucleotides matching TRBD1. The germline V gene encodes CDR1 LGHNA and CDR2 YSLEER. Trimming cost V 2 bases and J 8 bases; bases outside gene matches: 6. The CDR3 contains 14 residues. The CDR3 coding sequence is TGCGCCAGCAGCCAACCCGGGACAGGGAAAGGCTACACCTTC. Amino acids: CASSQPGTGKGYTF.

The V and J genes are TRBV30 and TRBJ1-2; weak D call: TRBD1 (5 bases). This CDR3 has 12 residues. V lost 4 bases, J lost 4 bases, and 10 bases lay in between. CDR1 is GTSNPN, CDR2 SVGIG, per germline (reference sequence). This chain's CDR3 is CAWTQAIYGYTF. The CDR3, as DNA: TGTGCCTGGACACAGGCCATCTATGGCTACACCTTC.

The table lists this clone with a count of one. CDR3 sequence reads: CASSPRNTRNTEAFF. In DNA form, the CDR3 reads TGTGCCAGCTCACCACGAAACACCCGGAACACTGAAGCTTTCTTT. The V gene is TRBV18, the J gene TRBJ1-1; D is ambiguous. Germline-derived CDR1 and CDR2 are KGHSH and LQKENI. The CDR3 consists of 15 residues. With 1 base removed from V and 1 base from J, the gap between germline ends came to 10 bases.

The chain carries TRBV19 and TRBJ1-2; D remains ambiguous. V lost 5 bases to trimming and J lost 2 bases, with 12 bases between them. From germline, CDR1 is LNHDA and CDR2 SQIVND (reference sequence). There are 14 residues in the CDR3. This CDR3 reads CASSYSKANYGYTF. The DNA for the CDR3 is TGTGCCAGTAGTTATTCAAAAGCAAACTATGGCTACACCTTC.

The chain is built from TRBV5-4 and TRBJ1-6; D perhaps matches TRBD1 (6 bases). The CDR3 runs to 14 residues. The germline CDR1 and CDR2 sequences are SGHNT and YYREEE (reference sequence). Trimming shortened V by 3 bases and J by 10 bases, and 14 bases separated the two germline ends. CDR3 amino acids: CASSSRTDQSPLHF. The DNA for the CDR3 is TGTGCCAGCAGCTCTCGGACAGATCAATCACCCCTCCACTTT.

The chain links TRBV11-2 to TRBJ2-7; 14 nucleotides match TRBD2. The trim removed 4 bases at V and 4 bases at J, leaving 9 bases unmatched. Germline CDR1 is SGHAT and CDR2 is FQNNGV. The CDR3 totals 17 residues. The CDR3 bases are TGTGCCAGCAGCTCGGCGGGACTAGCGGGAGCATGGTACGAGCAGTACTTC. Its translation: CASSSAGLAGAWYEQYF.

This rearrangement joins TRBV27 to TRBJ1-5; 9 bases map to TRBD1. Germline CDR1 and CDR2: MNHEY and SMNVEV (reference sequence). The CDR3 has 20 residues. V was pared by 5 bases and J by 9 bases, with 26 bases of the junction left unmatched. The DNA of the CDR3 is TGTGCCAGCAGTCCCACCCGGGGGACAGGGATCCCGGGGGAGGCTTGGCCCCAGCATTTT. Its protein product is CASSPTRGTGIPGEAWPQHF.

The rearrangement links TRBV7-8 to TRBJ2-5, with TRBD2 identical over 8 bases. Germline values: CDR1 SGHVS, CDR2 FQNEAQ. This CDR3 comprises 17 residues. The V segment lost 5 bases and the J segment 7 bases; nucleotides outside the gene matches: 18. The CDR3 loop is CASSPYGGAPIGGTQYF. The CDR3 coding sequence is TGTGCCAGCAGCCCCTACGGGGGGGCACCCATCGGGGGGACCCAGTACTTC.

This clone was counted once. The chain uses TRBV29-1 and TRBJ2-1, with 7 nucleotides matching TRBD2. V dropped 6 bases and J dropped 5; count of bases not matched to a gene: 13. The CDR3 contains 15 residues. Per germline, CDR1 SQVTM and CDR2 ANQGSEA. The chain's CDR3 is CSVTRGAGINNEQFF. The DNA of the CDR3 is TGCAGCGTCACACGGGGAGCGGGGATAAACAATGAGCAGTTCTTC.

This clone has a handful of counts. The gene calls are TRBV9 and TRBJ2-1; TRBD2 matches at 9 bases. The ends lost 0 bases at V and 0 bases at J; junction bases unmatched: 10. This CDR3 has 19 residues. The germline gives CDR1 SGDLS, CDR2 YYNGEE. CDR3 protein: CASSVAMKKTSGSYNEQFF. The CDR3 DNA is TGTGCCAGCAGCGTAGCTATGAAGAAGACTAGCGGCTCCTACAATGAGCAGTTCTTC.

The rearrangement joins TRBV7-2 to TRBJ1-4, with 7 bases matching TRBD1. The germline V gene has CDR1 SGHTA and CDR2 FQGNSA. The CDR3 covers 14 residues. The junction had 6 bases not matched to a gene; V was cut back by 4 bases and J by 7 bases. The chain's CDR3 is CASSSRGPGEKLFF. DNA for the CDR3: TGTGCCAGCAGCTCGAGGGGGCCAGGTGAAAAACTGTTTTTT. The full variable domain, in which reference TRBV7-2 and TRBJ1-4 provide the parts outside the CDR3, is GAGVSQSPSNKVTEKGKDVELRCDPISGHTALYWYRQSLGQGLEFLIYFQGNSAPDKSGLPSDRFSAERTGGSVSTLTIQRTQQEDSAVYLCASSSRGPGEKLFFGSGTQLSVL.

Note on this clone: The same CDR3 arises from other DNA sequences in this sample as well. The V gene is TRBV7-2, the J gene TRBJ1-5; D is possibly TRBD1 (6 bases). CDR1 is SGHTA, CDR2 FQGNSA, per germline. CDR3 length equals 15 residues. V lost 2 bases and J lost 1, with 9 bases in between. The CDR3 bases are TGTGCCAGCAGCTTAACAGGGTCCAGCAATCAGCCCCAGCATTTT. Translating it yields CASSLTGSSNQPQHF. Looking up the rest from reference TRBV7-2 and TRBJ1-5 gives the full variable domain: GAGVSQSPSNKVTEKGKDVELRCDPISGHTALYWYRQSLGQGLEFLIYFQGNSAPDKSGLPSDRFSAERTGGSVSTLTIQRTQQEDSAVYLCASSLTGSSNQPQHFGDGTRLSIL.

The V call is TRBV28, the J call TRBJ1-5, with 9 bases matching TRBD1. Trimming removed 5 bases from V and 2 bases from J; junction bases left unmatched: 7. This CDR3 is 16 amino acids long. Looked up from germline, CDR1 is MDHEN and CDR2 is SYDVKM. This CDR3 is CASSPPRTGGNQPQHF. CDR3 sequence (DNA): TGTGCCAGCAGTCCCCCACGGACAGGGGGCAATCAGCCCCAGCATTTT.

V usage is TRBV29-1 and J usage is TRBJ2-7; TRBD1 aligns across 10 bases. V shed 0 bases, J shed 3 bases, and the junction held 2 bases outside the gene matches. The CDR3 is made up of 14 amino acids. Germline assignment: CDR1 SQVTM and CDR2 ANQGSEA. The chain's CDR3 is CSVEDRTGGYEQYF. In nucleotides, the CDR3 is TGCAGCGTTGAAGACCGGACAGGGGGCTACGAGCAGTACTTC.

CDR3 coding DNA: TGTGCCAGCAGTTTAATAGCGGGGGGGTACAATGAGCAGTTCTTC. Encoded protein: CASSLIAGGYNEQFF. The rearrangement links TRBV6-2 or TRBV6-3 to TRBJ2-1; 11 bases are shared with TRBD2. CDR1 and CDR2 (germline): MNHEY, SVGEGT. Losses at the gene ends were 4 bases for V and 4 bases for J; bases not matched to a gene: 3. The CDR3 has 15 residues.

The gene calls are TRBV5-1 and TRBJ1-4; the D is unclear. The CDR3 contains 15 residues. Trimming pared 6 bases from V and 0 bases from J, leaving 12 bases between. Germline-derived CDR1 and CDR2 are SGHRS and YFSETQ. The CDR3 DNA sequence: TGCGCCAGCACACCGGGATCGGCAACTAATGAAAAACTGTTTTTT. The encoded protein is CASTPGSATNEKLFF.